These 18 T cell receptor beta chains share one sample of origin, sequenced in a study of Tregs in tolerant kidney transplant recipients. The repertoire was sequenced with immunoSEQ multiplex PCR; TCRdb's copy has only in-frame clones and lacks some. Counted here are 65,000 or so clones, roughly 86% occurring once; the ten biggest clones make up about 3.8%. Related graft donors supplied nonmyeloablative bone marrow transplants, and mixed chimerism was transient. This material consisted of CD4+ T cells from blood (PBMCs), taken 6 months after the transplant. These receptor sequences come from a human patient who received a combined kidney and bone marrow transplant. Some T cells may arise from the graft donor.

The chain's CDR3 is CAIRDRGNNEQFF. Here the CDR3 DNA reads TGTGCCATCCGGGACAGGGGGAACAATGAGCAGTTCTTC. V gene TRBV10-3 combines with J gene TRBJ2-1, with 11 bases fitting TRBD1. Per germline, CDR1 ENHRY and CDR2 SYGVKD. This CDR3 is 13 amino acids long. Trimming cost V 8 bases and J 5 bases; bases outside gene matches: 2.

CDR3 loop: CASREGGDYNEQFF. CDR3 sequence (DNA): TGCGCCAGCAGGGAGGGGGGGGACTACAATGAGCAGTTCTTC. The V call is TRBV5-1, the J call TRBJ2-1; D possibly corresponds to TRBD2 (7 bases). CDR3 length equals 14 residues. V gave up 5 bases and J gave up 3 bases, with 12 bases separating them. Germline-derived CDR1 and CDR2 are SGHRS and YFSETQ.

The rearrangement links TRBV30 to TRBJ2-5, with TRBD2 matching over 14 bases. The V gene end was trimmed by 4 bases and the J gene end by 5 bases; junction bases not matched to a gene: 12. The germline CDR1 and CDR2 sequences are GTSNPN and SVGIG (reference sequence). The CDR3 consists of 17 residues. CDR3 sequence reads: CAWTLKTSGGASETQYF. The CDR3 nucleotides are TGTGCCTGGACCCTCAAGACTAGCGGGGGGGCAAGTGAGACCCAGTACTTC.

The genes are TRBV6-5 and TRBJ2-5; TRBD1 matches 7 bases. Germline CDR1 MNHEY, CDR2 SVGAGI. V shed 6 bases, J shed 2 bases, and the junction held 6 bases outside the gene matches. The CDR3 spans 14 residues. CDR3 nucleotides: TGTGCCAGCAGCGCCGGGACAGCACAAGAGACCCAGTACTTC. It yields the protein CASSAGTAQETQYF.

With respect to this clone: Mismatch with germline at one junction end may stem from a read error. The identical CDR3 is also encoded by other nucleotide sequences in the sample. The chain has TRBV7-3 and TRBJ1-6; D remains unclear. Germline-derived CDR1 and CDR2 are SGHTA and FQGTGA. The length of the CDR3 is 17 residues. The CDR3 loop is CASSSRERSSYNSPLHF. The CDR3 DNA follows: TGTGCCAGCAGCTCCCGGGAGAGGAGCTCCTATAATTCCCCCCTCCACTTT. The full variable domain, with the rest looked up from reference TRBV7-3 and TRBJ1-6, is GAGVSQTPSNKVTEKGKYVELRCDPISGHTALYWYRQSLGQGPEFLIYFQGTGAADDSGLPNDRFFAVRPEGSVSTLKIQRTERGDSAVYLCASSSRERSSYNSPLHFGNGTRLTVT.

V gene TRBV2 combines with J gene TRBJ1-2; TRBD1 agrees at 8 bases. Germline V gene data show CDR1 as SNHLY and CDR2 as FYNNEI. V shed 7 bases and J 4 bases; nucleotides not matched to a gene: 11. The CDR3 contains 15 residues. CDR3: CASIYSTGAPYGYTF. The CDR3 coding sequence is TGTGCCAGCATCTACTCGACAGGGGCTCCCTATGGCTACACCTTC.

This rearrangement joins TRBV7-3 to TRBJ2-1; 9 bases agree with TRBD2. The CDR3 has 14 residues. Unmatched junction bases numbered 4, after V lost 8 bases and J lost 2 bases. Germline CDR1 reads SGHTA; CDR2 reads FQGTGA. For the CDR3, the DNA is TGTGCCAGCTCGCTAGCGGGGCCCTACAATGAGCAGTTCTTC. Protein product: CASSLAGPYNEQFF.

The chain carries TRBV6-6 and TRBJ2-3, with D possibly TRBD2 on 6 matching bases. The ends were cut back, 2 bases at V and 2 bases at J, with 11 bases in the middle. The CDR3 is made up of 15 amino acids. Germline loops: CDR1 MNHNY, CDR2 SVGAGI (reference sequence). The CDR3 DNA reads TGTGCCAGCAGTTACGGCGCGGGACCCACAGATACGCAGTATTTT. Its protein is CASSYGAGPTDTQYF.

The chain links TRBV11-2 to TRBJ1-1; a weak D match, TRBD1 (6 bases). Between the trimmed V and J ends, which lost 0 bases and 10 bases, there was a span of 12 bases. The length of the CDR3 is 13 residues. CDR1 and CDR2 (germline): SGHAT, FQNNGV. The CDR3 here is CASSLDRQGGAFF. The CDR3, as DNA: TGTGCCAGCAGCTTAGATCGACAAGGGGGAGCTTTCTTT.

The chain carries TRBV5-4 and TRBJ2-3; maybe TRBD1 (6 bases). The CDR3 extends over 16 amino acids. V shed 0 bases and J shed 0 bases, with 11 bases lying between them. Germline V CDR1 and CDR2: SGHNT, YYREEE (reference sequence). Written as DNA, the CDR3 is TGTGCCAGCAGCTTGGACGGGACACAAAGCACAGATACGCAGTATTTT. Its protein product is CASSLDGTQSTDTQYF.

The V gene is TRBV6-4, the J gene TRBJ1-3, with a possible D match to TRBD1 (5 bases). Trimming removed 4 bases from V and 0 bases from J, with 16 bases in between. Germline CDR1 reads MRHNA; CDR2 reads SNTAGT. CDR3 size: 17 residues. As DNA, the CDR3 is TGTGCCAGCAGTGCCTCTCAGGGCAACTGCTCTGGAAACACCATATATTTT. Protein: CASSASQGNCSGNTIYF.

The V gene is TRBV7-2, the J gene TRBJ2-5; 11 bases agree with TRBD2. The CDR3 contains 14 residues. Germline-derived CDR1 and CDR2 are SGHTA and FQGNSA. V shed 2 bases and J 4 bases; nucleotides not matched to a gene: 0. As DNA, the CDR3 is TGTGCCAGCAGCTTACTAGCGGGGGGAGAGACCCAGTACTTC. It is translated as CASSLLAGGETQYF.

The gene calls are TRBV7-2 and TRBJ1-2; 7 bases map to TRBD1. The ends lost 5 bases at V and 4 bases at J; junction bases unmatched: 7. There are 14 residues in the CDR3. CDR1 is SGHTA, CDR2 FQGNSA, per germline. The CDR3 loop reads CASSTRTGSYGYTF. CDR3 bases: TGTGCCAGCAGCACTCGGACAGGAAGCTATGGCTACACCTTC.

The CDR3 here is CASSLGGRARTGELFF. CDR3 bases: TGTGCCAGCAGCTTAGGCGGGAGGGCCAGAACCGGGGAGCTGTTTTTT. This chain joins TRBV7-6 and TRBJ2-2; TRBD2 matches 9 bases. This CDR3 contains 16 residues. Germline V gives CDR1 SGHVS, CDR2 FNYEAQ. V was pared by 1 base and J by 5 bases, with 5 bases of the junction left unmatched.

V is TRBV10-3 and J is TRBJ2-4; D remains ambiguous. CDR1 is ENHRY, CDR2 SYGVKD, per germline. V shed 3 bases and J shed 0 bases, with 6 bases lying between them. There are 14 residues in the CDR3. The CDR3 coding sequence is TGTGCCATCAGTGATGGAGTAGCCAAAAACATTCAGTACTTC. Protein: CAISDGVAKNIQYF.

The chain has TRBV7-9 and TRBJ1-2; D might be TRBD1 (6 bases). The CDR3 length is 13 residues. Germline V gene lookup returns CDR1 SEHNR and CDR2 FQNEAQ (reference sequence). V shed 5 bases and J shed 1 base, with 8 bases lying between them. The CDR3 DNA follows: TGTGCCAGCAGCGAACAGGGTAACTATGGCTACACCTTC. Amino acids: CASSEQGNYGYTF. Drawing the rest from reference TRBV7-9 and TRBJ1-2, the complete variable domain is DTGVSQNPRHKITKRGQNVTFRCDPISEHNRLYWYRQTLGQGPEFLTYFQNEAQLEKSRLLSDRFSAERPKGSFSTLEIQRTEQGDSAMYLCASSEQGNYGYTFGSGTRLTVV.

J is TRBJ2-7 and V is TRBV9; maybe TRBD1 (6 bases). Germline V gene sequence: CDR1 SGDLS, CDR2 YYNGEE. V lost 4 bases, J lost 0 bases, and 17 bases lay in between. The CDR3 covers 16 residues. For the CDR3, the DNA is TGTGCCAGCAGCCACTCCAGGACAGCATCCTCCTACGAGCAGTACTTC. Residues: CASSHSRTASSYEQYF.

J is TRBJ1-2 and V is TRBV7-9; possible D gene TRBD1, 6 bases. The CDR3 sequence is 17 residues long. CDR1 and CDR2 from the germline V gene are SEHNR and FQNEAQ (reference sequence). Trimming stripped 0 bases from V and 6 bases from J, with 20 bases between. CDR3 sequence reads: CASSLAQSQGRGNGYTF. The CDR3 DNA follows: TGTGCCAGCAGCTTAGCGCAGTCACAGGGAAGAGGGAATGGCTACACCTTC.